This T cell receptor beta chain derives from a study of blood T cells in healthy people across ages. For the second PCR, which ran for about 7 to 11 cycles, a sample-barcoded 5' primer and a J-beta primer mix were used. Via MiXCR, TCRdb re-called the 5' RACE reads, giving one row per CDR3 protein. This sample has about 780,000 distinct CDR3 sequences, with roughly 25% found just once. Trimming removed 4 bases at V and 1 base at J, with 17 bases between. This CDR3 comprises 16 residues. Another study also made use of these data, one on T cells of mothers and their children.

This clonotype was obtained from a boy aged 5-17 years in good health. The rearrangement uses TRBV6-7 and TRBJ2-7; no definite D call. TRBV6-7 is assigned to the ORF class and has an uncertain function. Sequenced sample: blood. The DNA of the CDR3 is TGTGCCAGCAGTTTTTCTAGTGTAGGCGGATCCTACGAGCAGTACTTC. This gives the protein CASSFSSVGGSYEQYF.